This T cell receptor (beta chain) emerged from a study of T cell responses to AZD1222 COVID-19 vaccine. Study in general: The analysis combined second doses at about 4 or about 12 weeks.

Study-level findings and limits: Donors were largely white British and mainly female; clonal diversity was possibly underestimated. Spike-specific TCR breadth rose after two AZD1222 doses, and depth rose as well. Baseline seropositives among AZD1222 recipients totaled only 5 or 6.

The V gene end was trimmed by 6 bases and the J gene end by 5 bases; junction bases not matched to a gene: 11. The germline CDR1 and CDR2 sequences are SGDLS and YYNGEE. The CDR3 loop spans 15 amino acids. Libraries were prepared by immunoSEQ multiplex PCR; TCRdb keeps only in-frame clonotypes and omits some of them. The sample carries about 180,000 clones, about nine tenths recorded once. Note on this clone: Its antigen is unidentified.

Sequenced here: peripheral blood, sampled on day 0 of AZD1222 vaccination. The TCR sequence derives from an adult in good health. V usage is TRBV9 and J usage is TRBJ2-3; 8 bases are shared with TRBD2. Here the CDR3 reads CASTLTGGRGDTQYF. CDR3 sequence (DNA): TGTGCCAGCACCCTTACGGGGGGGCGGGGAGATACGCAGTATTTT.